These T cell receptor beta chains were read from a single sample in a study of cytomegalovirus exposure and HLA in healthy donors. Profiling relied on immunoSEQ multiplex PCR, and the TCRdb table lists in-frame clones only, not all of them. This sample has about 150,000 clones, with 80% to 85% found just once. Material for sequencing was PBMCs. Receptors originate from a boy younger than 10 in good health and CMV-seronegative. Each CDR3 is given with its conserved first and last residue.

v_gene,CDR3aa
TRBV29-1,CSVEKGGQGWYEQFF
TRBV6-5,CASSYSEVITDTQYF
TRBV19,CASSRRGTTIYF
TRBV13,CASSPSGGENYGYTF
TRBV18,CASSPLGTGDTGELFF
TRBV25-1,CASSDRPRGPTTDTQYF
TRBV5-8,CASSSGHLLREIGELFF
TRBV7-2,CASSPRGALAGTDTQYF
TRBV11-2,CASSGTDREGGYTF
TRBV19,CASSIDFRLGDTEAFF
TRBV29-1,CMSEVDTEAFF
TRBV18,CASSAPGQKTVLGYTF
TRBV5-1,CASSLQGTNTEAFF
TRBV5-1,CASSLEPSTGAGDIQYF
TRBV29-1,CSVPEGSGEGGYTF
TRBV28,CASSFTPPRVGPQHF
TRBV12-5,CASGLVGQGPETQYF
TRBV4-2,CASSPQTGWDTEAFF
TRBV6-5,CASSLYRGETQYF
TRBV27,CASSFISGSTEAFF
TRBV4-1,CASSQNLNRGGETQYF
TRBV5-6,CASSLGQGILGYEQYF
TRBV5-4,CASSLTAGGLYEQFF
TRBV14,CASSQEIYYPQETQYF
TRBV12-5,CASGLPEPNRVRSNAEAFF
TRBV28,CASSPRQWGYTF
TRBV6-6,CASSYSQGHETQYF
TRBV9,CASSAHSDSYNEQFF
TRBV5-8,CASSLGRGITDTQYF
TRBV27,CASSGGYGYTF
TRBV7-9,CASSQDRGVWETNEKLFF
TRBV2,CASSVMTAPNSPLHF
TRBV7-9,CANDRGQGNEQFF
TRBV5-1,CASSPGTGGLYGYTF
TRBV7-9,CASIPGGQGNTEAFF
TRBV6-5,CASSSRGTGLDNEQFF
TRBV7-3,CASSVGLAGEREQYF
TRBV27,CASCGGITSLLGGTTPDTQYF
TRBV19,CASREGTASSSYNEQFF
TRBV15,CATSRGGGGNYGYTF
TRBV4-1,CASSQEVSGGPFEQFF
TRBV6-1,CASRAGGTPYNEQFF
TRBV5-1,CASGRDSHSAASTEQYF
TRBV18,CASSPRGTRQETQYF
TRBV27,CASSLSSDTNTEAFF
TRBV9,CASAPDSGDYTF
TRBV7-9,CASSLRDSRTEAFF
TRBV19,CASSPKWGQQTYGYTF
TRBV2,CASSGDNNQPQHF
TRBV6-5,CASRTGAHYNSPLHF
TRBV9,CASSRGDTQYF
TRBV6-1,CASSEMKTSGWGEQFF
TRBV28,CASSNSPDRAYGYTF
TRBV11-3,CASSQGQGYTEAFF